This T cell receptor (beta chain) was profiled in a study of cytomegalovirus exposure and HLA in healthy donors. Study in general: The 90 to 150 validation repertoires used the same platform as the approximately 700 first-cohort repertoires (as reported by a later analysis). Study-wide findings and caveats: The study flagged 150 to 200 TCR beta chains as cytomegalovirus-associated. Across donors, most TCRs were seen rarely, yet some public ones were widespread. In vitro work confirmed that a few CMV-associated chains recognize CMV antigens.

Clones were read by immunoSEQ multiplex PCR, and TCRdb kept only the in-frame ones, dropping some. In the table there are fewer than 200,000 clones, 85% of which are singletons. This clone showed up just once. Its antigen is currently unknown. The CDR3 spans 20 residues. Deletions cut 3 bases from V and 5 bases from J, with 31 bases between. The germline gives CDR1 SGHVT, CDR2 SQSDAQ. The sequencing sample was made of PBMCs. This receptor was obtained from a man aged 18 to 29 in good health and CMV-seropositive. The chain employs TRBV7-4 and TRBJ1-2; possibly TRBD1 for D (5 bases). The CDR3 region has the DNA TGTGCCAGCAGCTTGGCCACGCGGGGACGGAAGGAAGTGGAGTGGTATGGCTACACCTTC. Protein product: CASSLATRGRKEVEWYGYTF.